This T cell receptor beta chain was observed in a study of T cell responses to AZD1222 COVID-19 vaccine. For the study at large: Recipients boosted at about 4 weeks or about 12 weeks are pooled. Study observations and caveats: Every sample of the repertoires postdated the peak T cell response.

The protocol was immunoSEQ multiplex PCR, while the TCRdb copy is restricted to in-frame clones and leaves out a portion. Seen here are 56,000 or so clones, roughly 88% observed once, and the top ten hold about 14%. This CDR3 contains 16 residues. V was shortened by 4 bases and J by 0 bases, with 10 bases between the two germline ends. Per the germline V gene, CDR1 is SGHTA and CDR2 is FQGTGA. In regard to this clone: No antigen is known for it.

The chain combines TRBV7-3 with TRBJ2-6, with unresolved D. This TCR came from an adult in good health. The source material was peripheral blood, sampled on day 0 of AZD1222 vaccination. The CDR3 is CASSSPTDSGANVLTF. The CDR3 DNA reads TGTGCCAGCAGCTCTCCCACTGACTCTGGGGCCAACGTCCTGACTTTC.